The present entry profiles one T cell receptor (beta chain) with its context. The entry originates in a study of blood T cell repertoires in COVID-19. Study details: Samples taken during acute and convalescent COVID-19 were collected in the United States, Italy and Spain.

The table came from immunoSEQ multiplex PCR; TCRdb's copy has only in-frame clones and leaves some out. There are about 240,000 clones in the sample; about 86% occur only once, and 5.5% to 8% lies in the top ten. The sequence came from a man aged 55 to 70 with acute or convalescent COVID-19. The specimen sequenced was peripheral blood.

CDR3 protein: CASSSLLADTQYF. In DNA form, the CDR3 reads TGTGCCAGTAGTTCCCTTCTCGCAGATACGCAGTATTTT. V and J are TRBV19 and TRBJ2-3; D call uncertain. In germline, CDR1 is LNHDA, CDR2 SQIVND (reference sequence). The ends were cut back, 5 bases at V and 4 bases at J, with 10 bases in the middle. This CDR3 region has 13 residues.